This entry lists 11 T cell receptor beta chains sequenced from one sample in a study of response to subunit inactivated influenza vaccine. From the RT-PCR reads, TCRdb called clonotypes with MiXCR, one entry per CDR3 protein. Of about 540,000 distinct CDR3 sequences listed, around 21% are singletons. These records were also assigned to another study, of T cells expressing NK-cell markers. This second study notes: 5'RACE template switching with UMIs generated TCR beta cDNA.

The sample here was CD4+ T cells sorted from PBMCs, taken roughly 13 days after vaccination. The receptors were sampled from a man aged 50 or older who received an inactivated influenza vaccine.

In DNA form, the CDR3 reads TGTGCCAGCAGCTTGGGGTCGACTAGCGGGGGATACGAGCAGTACTTC. Its translation: CASSLGSTSGGYEQYF. The chain couples TRBV7-9 to TRBJ2-7; 12 nucleotides align to TRBD2. The CDR3 is made up of 16 amino acids. From germline, CDR1 is SEHNR and CDR2 FQNEAQ (reference sequence). The V and J ends lost 3 bases and 4 bases, in that order; junction bases with no gene match: 7. The full variable domain, with the rest looked up from reference TRBV7-9 and TRBJ2-7, is DTGVSQNPRHKITKRGQNVTFRCDPISEHNRLYWYRQTLGQGPEFLTYFQNEAQLEKSRLLSDRFSAERPKGSFSTLEIQRTEQGDSAMYLCASSLGSTSGGYEQYFGPGTRLTVT.

The chain has TRBV20-1 and TRBJ2-7; weak D call: TRBD1 (5 bases). Germline assignment: CDR1 DFQATT and CDR2 SNEGSKA (reference sequence). This CDR3 has 16 amino acids. Trimming removed 6 bases at V and 4 bases at J, with 25 bases between. The CDR3: CSAMPSDRRLFYEQYF. The DNA for the CDR3 is TGCAGTGCCATGCCTTCAGACAGAAGATTATTTTACGAGCAGTACTTC.

This clonotype has more than one count but fewer than ten. The rearrangement joins TRBV5-1 to TRBJ1-1; D is ambiguous. V was cut by 1 base and J by 2 bases, with 12 bases left in between. This CDR3 region has 15 residues. The germline V gene encodes CDR1 SGHRS and CDR2 YFSETQ. The CDR3 nucleotides are TGCGCCAGCAGCTTGCTGTACAGAAAAAACACTGAAGCTTTCTTT. Protein sequence: CASSLLYRKNTEAFF.

The rearrangement links TRBV5-6 to TRBJ2-7, with a tentative D call TRBD1 (6 bases). The CDR3 runs 14 residues. CDR1 is SGHDT and CDR2 is YYEEEE in the germline V gene. Trimming left V 1 base short and J 2 bases short, with 10 bases between. The CDR3 here is CASSLLDRPYEQYF. The CDR3, as DNA: TGTGCCAGCAGCTTGTTGGACAGACCCTACGAGCAGTACTTC.

V usage is TRBV9 and J usage is TRBJ2-1, with 7 nucleotides matching TRBD2. This CDR3 comprises 14 residues. Germline V CDR1 and CDR2: SGDLS, YYNGEE. V shed 4 bases and J 5 bases; nucleotides not matched to a gene: 6. The CDR3 DNA sequence: TGTGCCAGCAGCATGAGCGGGGCAAACAATGAGCAGTTCTTC. It is translated as CASSMSGANNEQFF.

CDR3 loop: CSVELQASGGRDTQYF. The DNA of the CDR3 is TGCAGCGTTGAACTCCAAGCTAGCGGGGGACGGGATACGCAGTATTTT. V usage is TRBV29-1 and J usage is TRBJ2-3, with 10 bases lining up with TRBD2. The CDR3 extends over 16 amino acids. Trimming cost V 2 bases and J 6 bases; bases outside gene matches: 11. The germline CDR1 and CDR2 sequences are SQVTM and ANQGSEA.

V usage is TRBV7-2 and J usage is TRBJ2-7; D might be TRBD1 or TRBD2, each matching 5 bases. The germline gives CDR1 SGHTA, CDR2 FQGNSA. V gave up 5 bases and J gave up 5 bases, with 16 bases separating them. This CDR3 spans 14 amino acids. CDR3 sequence (DNA): TGTGCCAGCAGCCCGGGACGTCCCAACCACGAGCAGTACTTC. This encodes CASSPGRPNHEQYF.

This sequence joins TRBV6-5 and TRBJ1-6; perhaps TRBD1 as D (5 bases). Per germline, CDR1 MNHEY and CDR2 SVGAGI. The germline V and J ends were trimmed by 0 bases and 13 bases, with 10 bases remaining between them. This CDR3 is 13 amino acids long. DNA for the CDR3: TGTGCCAGCAGTTACTCGAGGGGCCAGCCCCTCCACTTT. Translated, it gives CASSYSRGQPLHF.

This clonotype appeared a few times. The chain combines TRBV10-3 with TRBJ2-7, with 8 positions matching TRBD2. The CDR3 is 14 amino acids. CDR1 and CDR2 from the germline V gene are ENHRY and SYGVKD. V was pared by 2 bases and J by 7 bases, with 7 bases of the junction left unmatched. This CDR3 reads CAISELAGTGEQYF. CDR3 bases: TGTGCCATCAGTGAGCTAGCGGGCACGGGGGAGCAGTACTTC.

This clonotype has just a few counts. The genes are TRBV7-9 and TRBJ2-5, with 7 positions matching TRBD1. Germline CDR1 SEHNR, CDR2 FQNEAQ (reference sequence). Unmatched junction bases numbered 4, after V lost 0 bases and J lost 3 bases. The CDR3 spans 15 residues. The CDR3 reads CASSLAVGGEETQYF. CDR3 sequence (DNA): TGTGCCAGCAGCTTAGCAGTAGGGGGCGAAGAGACCCAGTACTTC. The whole variable domain, remainder taken from reference TRBV7-9 and TRBJ2-5, is DTGVSQNPRHKITKRGQNVTFRCDPISEHNRLYWYRQTLGQGPEFLTYFQNEAQLEKSRLLSDRFSAERPKGSFSTLEIQRTEQGDSAMYLCASSLAVGGEETQYFGPGTRLLVL.

The gene calls are TRBV13 and TRBJ2-1; 8 bases are shared with TRBD2. This CDR3 spans 15 amino acids. Germline CDR1 is PRHDT and CDR2 is FYEKMQ (reference sequence). V was clipped by 5 bases and J by 6 bases; unmatched bases: 9. CDR3 nucleotide sequence: TGTGCCAGCAGCCCCTCCGGGAGGGCCATCAATGAGCAGTTCTTC. It yields the protein CASSPSGRAINEQFF.